This T cell receptor beta chain was captured in a study of Ad26.COV2.S vaccination and SARS-CoV-2 variants listed by TCRdb under 2021. Some background on the complete study: Vaccine-arm donors came from COV1001, a multicentre, randomized, double-blind, placebo-controlled phase I-IIa trial of Ad26.COV2.S in healthy adults. Ad26.COV2.S was administered intramuscularly at 5 x 10^10 or 1 x 10^11 viral particles, either as a single shot or as two shots given 56 days apart. TCRbeta repertoire sequencing was used to assess the specificity and breadth of SARS-CoV-2-reactive T cell receptors after Ad26.COV2.S vaccination. The TCR-sequenced set comprised approximately 32 samples: about 19 Ad26.COV2.S vaccine recipients, 5 placebo recipients and 8 SARS-CoV-2 convalescent individuals. Trial participants were randomized into five groups of five, in which low-dose or high-dose Ad26.COV2.S was given once or twice, or placebo was given on both occasions. Investigators did not know the trial group allocation while performing experiments and assessing outcomes.

The immunoSEQ Assay was used to sequence TCRbeta CDR3 regions. After extraction, genomic DNA underwent amplification by bias-controlled multiplex PCR, followed by high-throughput sequencing. As for how the authors treated the data: To quantify the absolute abundance of every unique TCRbeta CDR3 region, sequences were collapsed and filtered. T cell fraction was estimated by normalizing TCRbeta template counts to usable DNA, with usable DNA measured through amplification of reference genes found in all nucleated cells. Repertoire TCRs were annotated as SARS-CoV-2-specific when V gene, CDR3 amino acid sequence and J gene were exactly matched to a known reactive TCR set. MIRA supplied the reference SARS-CoV-2 TCR set, which was filtered for enrichment in COVID-19-positive ImmuneCODE repertoires so that public or cross-reactive TCRs were removed. Based on the MIRA antigens, annotated TCRs were further analysed at the level of specific ORF or position within ORF. Breadth was defined as the number of annotated unique rearrangements divided by the total number of unique productive rearrangements, and depth was defined as the summed frequency of the annotated unique rearrangements. Group comparisons of TCR breadth used two-sided Wilcoxon rank-sum tests. The source is immuneACCESS, and TCRdb retained only in-frame sequences with V and J called. Part of the clones is not carried over; for the studies checked, unresolved V genes explain less than half of this, and the remainder is unexplained. V, J and clone size are those of that table, while D and trimming were read from the DNA. This sample is represented by about 470,000 clones; about 92% of them were singletons. The ten biggest clones cover less than 5.5% of the sample.

For CDR1 and CDR2, the germline V gene (reference sequence) lists SGHNT and YYREEE. Measured from the cysteine to the phenylalanine, the CDR3 is 15 residues long. Kept here is only the CDR3 DNA, which spans 45 bases and is read in frame from base 1. Trimmed from V: 4 bases; trimmed from J: 0 bases; junction bases lacking a gene match: 4. In light of the paper, this sample's treatment or condition label describes: about 20 received Ad26.COV2.S at low or high dose, single or two shots; about 5 received placebo; per-sample allocation not given. Repertoires of vaccine and placebo recipients were sequenced from samples collected on day 63 after the first injection. Between 29 July and 7 August 2020, Cohort 1b enrolled about 27 adults aged 18-55 years at one site in Boston, USA. Ad26.COV2.S was a replication-incompetent adenovirus type 26 vector that expressed a prefusion-stabilized SARS-CoV-2 spike protein derived from the original Wuhan strain.

About this clone: Its specific antigen is unknown. Base-call qualities are not available, and no considerably larger clone is one nucleotide away. The sample holds other DNA sequences that translate to the same CDR3.

Overall results and qualifications from the work: After vaccination, substantial breadth of spike-specific CD8+ and CD4+ T cell responses was reported. Higher spike-specific TCR breadth was observed in Ad26.COV2.S recipients than in placebo recipients (P = 0.0014). The authors noted that total T cell responses may have been underestimated by the TCR breadth and depth analyses. Comparable non-spike TCR breadth was observed between vaccine and placebo recipients, consistent with only spike being contained in the vaccine. The study was not powered to compare responses between vaccine doses or regimens.

The V and J segments used are TRBV5-4 and TRBJ2-4, with 7 central nucleotides matching TRBD1. This TCR derives from a person aged 18-65 years who received the Ad26.COV2.S COVID-19 vaccine or a placebo. Sequencing was performed on peripheral blood, taken in a trial of Ad26.COV2.S vaccine versus placebo. The sequenced DNA is TGTGCCAGCAGCCCGGCAGGGGGAGCCAAAAACATTCAGTACTTC. It specifies CASSPAGGAKNIQYF.